This T cell receptor (beta chain) was documented in a study of CD8 T cells in ankylosing spondylitis. General observations from the study: Blood of patients with ankylosing spondylitis appeared to be characterized by a TCR beta motif of several highly homologous variants. As reported, disease-linked clones showed significant enrichment in matched ankylosing spondylitis synovial fluid.

TCRdb re-called the 5' RACE reads with MiXCR, one entry per CDR3 protein. The sample records around 540,000 distinct CDR3 sequences, about an eighth being singletons. A note on this clonotype: The antigen is undetermined.

The receptor was derived from a male donor with ankylosing spondylitis. Sequenced input: blood, either unsorted or a sorted T cell fraction (not recorded which).

DNA for the CDR3: TGTGCCACCAGTGACGCACCGGGACAGGGGGCGCCTGCTGAAGCTTTCTTT. It specifies CATSDAPGQGAPAEAFF. The genes are TRBV24-1 and TRBJ1-1; 12 bases fit TRBD1. J gave up 6 bases and V 4 bases, and 11 bases lay outside the gene matches. Germline V gives CDR1 KGHDR, CDR2 SFDVKD. The CDR3 sequence is 17 residues long.